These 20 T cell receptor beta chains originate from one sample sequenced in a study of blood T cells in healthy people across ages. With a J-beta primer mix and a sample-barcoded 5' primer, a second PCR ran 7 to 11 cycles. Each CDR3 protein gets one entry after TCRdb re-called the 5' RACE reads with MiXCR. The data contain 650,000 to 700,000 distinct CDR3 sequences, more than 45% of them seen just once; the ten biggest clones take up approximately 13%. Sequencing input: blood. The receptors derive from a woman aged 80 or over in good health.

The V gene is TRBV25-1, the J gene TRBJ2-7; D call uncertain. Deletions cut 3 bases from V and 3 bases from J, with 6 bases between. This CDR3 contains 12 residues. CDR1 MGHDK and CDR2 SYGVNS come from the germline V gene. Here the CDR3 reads CASSESGYEQYF. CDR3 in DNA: TGTGCCAGCAGTGAGAGTGGCTACGAGCAGTACTTC.

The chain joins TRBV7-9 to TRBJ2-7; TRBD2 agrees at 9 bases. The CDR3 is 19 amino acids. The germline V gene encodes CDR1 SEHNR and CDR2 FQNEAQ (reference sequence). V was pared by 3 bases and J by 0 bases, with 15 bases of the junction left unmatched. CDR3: CASSFRLRGGAIGSYEQYF. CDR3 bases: TGTGCCAGCAGCTTTCGTCTGCGGGGGGGCGCGATCGGCTCCTACGAGCAGTACTTC. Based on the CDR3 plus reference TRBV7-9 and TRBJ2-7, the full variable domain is DTGVSQNPRHKITKRGQNVTFRCDPISEHNRLYWYRQTLGQGPEFLTYFQNEAQLEKSRLLSDRFSAERPKGSFSTLEIQRTEQGDSAMYLCASSFRLRGGAIGSYEQYFGPGTRLTVT.

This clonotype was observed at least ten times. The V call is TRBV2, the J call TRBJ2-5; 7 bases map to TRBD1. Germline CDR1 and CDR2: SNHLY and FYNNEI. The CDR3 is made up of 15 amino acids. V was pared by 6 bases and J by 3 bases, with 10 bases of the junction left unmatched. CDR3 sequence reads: CASRFTGTEKETQYF. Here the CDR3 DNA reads TGTGCCAGCAGATTTACCGGGACAGAGAAAGAGACCCAGTACTTC.

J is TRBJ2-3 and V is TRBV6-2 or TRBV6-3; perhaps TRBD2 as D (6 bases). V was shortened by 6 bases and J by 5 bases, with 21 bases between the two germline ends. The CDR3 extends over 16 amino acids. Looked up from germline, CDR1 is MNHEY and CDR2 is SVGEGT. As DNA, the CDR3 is TGTGCCAGCAGCTACGGGAACGGGCGGGGCGAAGATACGCAGTATTTT. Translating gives CASSYGNGRGEDTQYF.

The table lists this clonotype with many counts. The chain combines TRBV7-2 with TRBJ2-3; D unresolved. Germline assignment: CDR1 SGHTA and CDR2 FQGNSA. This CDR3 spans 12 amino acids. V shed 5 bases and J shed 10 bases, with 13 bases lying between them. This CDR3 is CASSPALRAQYF. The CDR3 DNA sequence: TGTGCCAGCAGCCCCGCCCTCCGGGCGCAGTATTTT.

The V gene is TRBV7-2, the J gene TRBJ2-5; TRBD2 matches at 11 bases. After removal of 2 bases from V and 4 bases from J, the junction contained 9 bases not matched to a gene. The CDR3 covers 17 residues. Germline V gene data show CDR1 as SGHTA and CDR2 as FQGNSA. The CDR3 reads CASSLLKPGLAVETQYF. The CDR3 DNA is TGTGCCAGCAGCTTACTAAAACCGGGACTAGCGGTAGAGACCCAGTACTTC.

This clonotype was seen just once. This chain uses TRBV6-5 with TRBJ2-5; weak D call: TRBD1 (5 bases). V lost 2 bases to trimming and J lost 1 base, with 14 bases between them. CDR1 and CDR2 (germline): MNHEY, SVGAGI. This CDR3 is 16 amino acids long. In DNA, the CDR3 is TGTGCCAGCAGTTACAGCCCAGGGCCCTCCCAAGAGACCCAGTACTTC. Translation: CASSYSPGPSQETQYF.

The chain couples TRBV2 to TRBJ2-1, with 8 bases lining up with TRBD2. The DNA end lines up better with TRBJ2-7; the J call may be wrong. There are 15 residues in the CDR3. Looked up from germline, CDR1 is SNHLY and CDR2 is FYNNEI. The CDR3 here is CASSAGLVTVNEQYF. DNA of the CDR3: TGTGCCAGCAGCGCGGGACTAGTCACGGTGAATGAGCAGTACTTC.

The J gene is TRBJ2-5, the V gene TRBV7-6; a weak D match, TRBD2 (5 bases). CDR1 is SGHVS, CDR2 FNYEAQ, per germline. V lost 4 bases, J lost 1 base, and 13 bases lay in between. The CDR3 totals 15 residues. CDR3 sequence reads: CASSSPTGIQETQYF. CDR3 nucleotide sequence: TGTGCCAGCAGCTCACCGACCGGGATCCAAGAGACCCAGTACTTC.

The CDR3 bases are TGCGCCAGCAGCCCGGACTTGAATGGCCTAGCGGGGTACAATGAGCAGTTCTTC. This gives the protein CASSPDLNGLAGYNEQFF. The chain employs TRBV5-1 and TRBJ2-1, with 9 nucleotides matching TRBD2. V gave up 4 bases and J gave up 4 bases; unmatched junction bases: 15. The CDR3 runs to 18 residues. CDR1 SGHRS and CDR2 YFSETQ come from the germline V gene.

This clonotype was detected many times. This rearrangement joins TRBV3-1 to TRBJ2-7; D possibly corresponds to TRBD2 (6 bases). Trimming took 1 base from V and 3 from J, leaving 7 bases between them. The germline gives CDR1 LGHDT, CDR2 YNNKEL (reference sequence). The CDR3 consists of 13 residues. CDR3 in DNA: TGTGCCAGCAGCCAAGGGAGGGGCTACGAGCAGTACTTC. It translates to CASSQGRGYEQYF.

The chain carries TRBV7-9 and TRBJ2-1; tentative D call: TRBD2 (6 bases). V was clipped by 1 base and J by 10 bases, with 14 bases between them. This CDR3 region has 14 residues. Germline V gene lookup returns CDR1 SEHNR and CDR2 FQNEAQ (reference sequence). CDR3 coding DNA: TGTGCCAGCAGCTTAGGGGACTTACGTTTGGAGCAGTTCTTC. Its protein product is CASSLGDLRLEQFF. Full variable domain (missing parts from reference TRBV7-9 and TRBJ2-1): DTGVSQNPRHKITKRGQNVTFRCDPISEHNRLYWYRQTLGQGPEFLTYFQNEAQLEKSRLLSDRFSAERPKGSFSTLEIQRTEQGDSAMYLCASSLGDLRLEQFFGPGTRLTVL.

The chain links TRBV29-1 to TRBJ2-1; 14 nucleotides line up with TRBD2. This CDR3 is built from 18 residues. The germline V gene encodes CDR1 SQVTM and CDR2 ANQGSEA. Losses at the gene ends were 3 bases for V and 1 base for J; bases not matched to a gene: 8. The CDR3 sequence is CSVDGGLAGERSYNEQFF. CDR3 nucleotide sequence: TGCAGCGTTGATGGGGGACTAGCGGGAGAAAGGTCCTACAATGAGCAGTTCTTC.

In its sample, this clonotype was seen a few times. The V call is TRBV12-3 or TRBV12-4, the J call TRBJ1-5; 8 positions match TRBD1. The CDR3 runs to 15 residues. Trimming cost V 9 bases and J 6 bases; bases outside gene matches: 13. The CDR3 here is CASRTGSLYAQPQHF. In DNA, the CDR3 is TGTGCCAGTCGGACAGGGTCTTTGTACGCTCAGCCCCAGCATTTT.

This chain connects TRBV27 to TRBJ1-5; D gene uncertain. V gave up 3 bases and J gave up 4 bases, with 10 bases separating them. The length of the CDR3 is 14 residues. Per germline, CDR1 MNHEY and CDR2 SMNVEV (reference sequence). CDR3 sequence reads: CASSLVWGNQPQHF. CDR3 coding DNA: TGTGCCAGCAGTTTGGTGTGGGGTAATCAGCCCCAGCATTTT.

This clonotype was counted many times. The CDR3 sequence is CASSFPGGYTEAFF. In DNA form, the CDR3 reads TGTGCCAGCAGTTTTCCAGGGGGGTACACTGAAGCTTTCTTT. The rearrangement uses TRBV12-3 or TRBV12-4 and TRBJ1-1, with TRBD1 matching 7 bases. After removal of 3 bases from V and 3 bases from J, the junction contained 4 bases not matched to a gene. The CDR3 length is 14 residues.

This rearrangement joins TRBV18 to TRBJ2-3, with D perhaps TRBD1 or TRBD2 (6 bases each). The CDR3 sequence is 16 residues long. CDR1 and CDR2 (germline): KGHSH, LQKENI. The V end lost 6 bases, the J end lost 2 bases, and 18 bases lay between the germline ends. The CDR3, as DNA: TGTGCCAGCTCCCACTCTCCGGGGGCCCACACAGATACGCAGTATTTT. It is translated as CASSHSPGAHTDTQYF.

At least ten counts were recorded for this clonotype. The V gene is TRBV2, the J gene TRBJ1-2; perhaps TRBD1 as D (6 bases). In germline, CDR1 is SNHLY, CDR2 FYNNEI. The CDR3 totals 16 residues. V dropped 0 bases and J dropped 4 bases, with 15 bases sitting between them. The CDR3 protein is CASSEASRQARYGYTF. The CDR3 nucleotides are TGTGCCAGCAGTGAAGCCTCGAGACAGGCCCGCTATGGCTACACCTTC.

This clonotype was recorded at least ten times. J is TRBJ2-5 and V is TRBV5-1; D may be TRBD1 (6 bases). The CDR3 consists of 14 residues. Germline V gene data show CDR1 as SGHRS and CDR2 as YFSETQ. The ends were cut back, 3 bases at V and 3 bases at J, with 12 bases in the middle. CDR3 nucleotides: TGCGCCAGCAGCTCCACCTGGACAGAAGAGACCCAGTACTTC. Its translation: CASSSTWTEETQYF.

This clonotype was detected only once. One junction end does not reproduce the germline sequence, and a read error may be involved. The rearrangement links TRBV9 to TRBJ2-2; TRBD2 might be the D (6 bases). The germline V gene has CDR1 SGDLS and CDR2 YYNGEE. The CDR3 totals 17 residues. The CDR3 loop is CASSVDGNRVKTGGLFF. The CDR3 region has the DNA TGTGCCAGCAGCGTAGACGGGAACCGGGTTAAAACCGGGGGGCTGTTTTTT. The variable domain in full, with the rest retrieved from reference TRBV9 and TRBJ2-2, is DSGVTQTPKHLITATGQRVTLRCSPRSGDLSVYWYQQSLDQGLQFLIQYYNGEERAKGNILERFSAQQFPDLHSELNLSSLELGDSALYFCASSVDGNRVKTGGLFFGEGSRLTVL.